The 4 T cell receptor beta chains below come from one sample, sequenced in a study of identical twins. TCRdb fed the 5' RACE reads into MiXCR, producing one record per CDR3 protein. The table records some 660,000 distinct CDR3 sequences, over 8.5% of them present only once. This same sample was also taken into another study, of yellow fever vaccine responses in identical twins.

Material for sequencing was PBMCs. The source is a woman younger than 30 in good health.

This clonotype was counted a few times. In nucleotides, the CDR3 is TGCAGTGCCAAAGGGACTAGCGGGGACCTATCCTACGAGCAGTACTTC. Its protein is CSAKGTSGDLSYEQYF. V usage is TRBV20-1 and J usage is TRBJ2-7, with TRBD2 identical over 13 bases. There are 16 residues in the CDR3. V shed 6 bases and J 1 base; nucleotides not matched to a gene: 9. In germline, CDR1 is DFQATT, CDR2 SNEGSKA (reference sequence).

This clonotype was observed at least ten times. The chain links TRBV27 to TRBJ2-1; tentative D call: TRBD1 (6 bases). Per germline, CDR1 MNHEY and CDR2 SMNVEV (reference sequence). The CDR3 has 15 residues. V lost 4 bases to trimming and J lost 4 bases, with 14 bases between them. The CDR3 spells CASSSDSQPYNEQFF. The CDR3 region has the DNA TGTGCCAGCAGTTCGGACAGCCAGCCGTACAATGAGCAGTTCTTC.

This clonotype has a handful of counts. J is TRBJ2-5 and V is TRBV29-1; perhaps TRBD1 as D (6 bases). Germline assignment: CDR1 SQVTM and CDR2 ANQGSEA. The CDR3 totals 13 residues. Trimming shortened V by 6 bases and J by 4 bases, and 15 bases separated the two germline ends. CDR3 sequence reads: CSVENRVAETQYF. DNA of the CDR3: TGCAGCGTCGAAAACAGGGTCGCAGAGACCCAGTACTTC.

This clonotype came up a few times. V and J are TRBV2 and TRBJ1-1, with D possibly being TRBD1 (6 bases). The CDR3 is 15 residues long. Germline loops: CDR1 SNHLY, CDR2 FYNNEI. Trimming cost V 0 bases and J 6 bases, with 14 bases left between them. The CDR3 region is CASSEAGAQVSEAFF. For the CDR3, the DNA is TGTGCCAGCAGTGAAGCGGGGGCACAGGTCTCTGAAGCTTTCTTT.